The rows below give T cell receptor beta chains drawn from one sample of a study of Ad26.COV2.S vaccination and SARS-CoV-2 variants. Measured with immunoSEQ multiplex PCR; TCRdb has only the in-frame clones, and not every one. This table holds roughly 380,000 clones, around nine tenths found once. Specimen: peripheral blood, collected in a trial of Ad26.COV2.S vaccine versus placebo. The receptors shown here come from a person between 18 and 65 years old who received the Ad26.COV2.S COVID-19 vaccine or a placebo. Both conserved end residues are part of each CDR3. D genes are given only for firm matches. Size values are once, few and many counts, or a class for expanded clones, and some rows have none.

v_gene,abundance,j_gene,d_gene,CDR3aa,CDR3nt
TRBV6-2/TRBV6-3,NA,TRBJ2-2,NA,CASSYTTGNTGELFF,TGTGCCAGCAGTTACACAACCGGGAACACCGGGGAGCTGTTTTTT
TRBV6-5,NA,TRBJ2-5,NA,CASLRQETQYF,TGTGCTAGCCTCAGACAAGAGACCCAGTACTTC
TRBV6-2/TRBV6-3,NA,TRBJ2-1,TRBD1,CASSYNRGLYNEQFF,TGTGCCAGCAGTTATAACAGGGGCCTCTACAATGAGCAGTTCTTC
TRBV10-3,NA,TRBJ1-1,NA,CAISEPKRGTEAFF,TGTGCCATCAGTGAGCCGAAACGTGGCACTGAAGCTTTCTTT
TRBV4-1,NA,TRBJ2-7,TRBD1,CASSQSGTGAYEQYF,TGCGCCAGCAGCCAGTCCGGGACAGGGGCCTACGAGCAGTACTTC
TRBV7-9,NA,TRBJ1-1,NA,CASSRRKTEAFF,TGTGCCAGCAGTCGCCGTAAAACTGAAGCTTTCTTT
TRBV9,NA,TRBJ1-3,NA,CASSPGGTIYF,TGTGCCAGCAGCCCTGGAGGCACCATATATTTT
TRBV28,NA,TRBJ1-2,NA,CASSLFGKGYTF,TGTGCCAGCAGTTTATTTGGGAAGGGCTACACCTTC
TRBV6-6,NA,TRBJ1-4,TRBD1,CASSRDRELTNEKLFF,TGTGCCAGCAGCCGGGACAGGGAGTTAACTAATGAAAAACTGTTTTTT
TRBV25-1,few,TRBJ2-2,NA,CASSESKIWTVAGELFF,TGTGCCAGCAGTGAATCCAAAATCTGGACAGTAGCCGGGGAGCTGTTTTTT
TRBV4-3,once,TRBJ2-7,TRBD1,CASSHGTGMDEQYF,TGCGCCAGCAGCCATGGGACAGGGATGGACGAGCAGTACTTC
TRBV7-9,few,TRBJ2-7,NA,CASSLDDYYEQYF,TGTGCCAGCAGCTTAGATGATTACTACGAGCAGTACTTC
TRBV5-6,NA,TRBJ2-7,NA,CASRNQRGGSYEQYF,TGTGCCAGCAGGAACCAAAGGGGGGGTTCCTACGAGCAGTACTTC
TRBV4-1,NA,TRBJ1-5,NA,CASSQEGAQKGFQPQHF,TGCGCCAGCAGCCAAGAGGGGGCGCAGAAGGGGTTTCAGCCCCAGCATTTT
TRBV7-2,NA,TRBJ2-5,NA,CASSSTRGETQYF,TGTGCCAGCAGCTCTACTAGGGGAGAGACCCAGTACTTC
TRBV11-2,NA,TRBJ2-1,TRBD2,CASSLDFAGGVWEQFF,TGTGCCAGCAGCTTAGACTTCGCGGGGGGGGTATGGGAGCAGTTCTTC
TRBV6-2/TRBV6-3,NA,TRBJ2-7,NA,CASSYSPEHYEQYF,TGTGCCAGCAGTTACTCGCCGGAGCACTACGAGCAGTACTTC
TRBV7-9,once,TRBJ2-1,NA,CASSSRDTYNEQFF,TGTGCCAGCAGCTCCCGGGACACCTACAATGAGCAGTTCTTC
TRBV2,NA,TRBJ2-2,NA,CASSEFGMNTGELFF,TGTGCCAGCAGTGAGTTCGGGATGAACACCGGGGAGCTGTTTTTT
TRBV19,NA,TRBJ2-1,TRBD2,CASRSSGGSYYNEQFF,TGTGCCAGTAGAAGTTCCGGGGGGTCATACTACAATGAGCAGTTCTTC
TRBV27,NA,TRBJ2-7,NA,CASSSAGAGGGEQYF,TGTGCCAGCAGCTCCGCGGGGGCAGGGGGCGGCGAGCAGTACTTC
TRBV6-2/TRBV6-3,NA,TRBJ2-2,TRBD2,CASTPSGGDTGELFF,TGTGCCAGCACCCCTAGCGGGGGAGATACCGGGGAGCTGTTTTTT
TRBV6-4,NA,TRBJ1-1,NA,CASSPGLNTEAFF,TGTGCCAGCAGTCCAGGGTTGAACACTGAAGCTTTCTTT